This T cell receptor beta chain was sequenced in a study of cytomegalovirus exposure and HLA in healthy donors. Study-wide findings and caveats: Reports showed the classifier diagnosing cytomegalovirus status with high specificity and sensitivity.

About this clone: Its antigen is still unknown.

J gave up 1 base and V 2 bases, and 1 base lay outside the gene matches. Per germline, CDR1 KGHSH and CDR2 LQKENI. The CDR3 contains 14 residues. Sequenced by immunoSEQ multiplex PCR; TCRdb stores in-frame clones only, minus some. The repertoire holds 130,000 to 150,000 clones, with just under 85% as singletons. This chain joins TRBV18 and TRBJ2-7; 8 nucleotides match TRBD1. Sequenced sample: PBMCs. The source of this sequence is a woman aged 25 to 39 in good health and CMV-seronegative. In DNA form, the CDR3 reads TGTGCCAGCTCACCATGGGACAGGTCCTACGAGCAGTACTTC. As protein: CASSPWDRSYEQYF.